The next 5 T cell receptor beta chains were all read from a single sample in a study of OX40 agonist ivuxolimab in advanced cancers. Here immunoSEQ multiplex PCR was the method, and the copy in TCRdb shows in-frame clones only, minus some. This sample carries 50,000 or so clones, roughly 88% of them seen once, and the ten largest clones take 3% to 3.5%. Sequences were derived from CD4+ or CD8+ T cells sorted from blood, sampled in a trial of the OX40 agonist ivuxolimab. These receptors came from an adult with an advanced solid tumor such as melanoma, head and neck, liver or kidney cancer.

The sample holds a few counts of this clone. This rearrangement joins TRBV19 to TRBJ2-7; D perhaps matches TRBD2 (5 bases). In germline, CDR1 is LNHDA, CDR2 SQIVND (reference sequence). The length of the CDR3 is 11 residues. V was cut by 4 bases and J by 6 bases, with 7 bases left in between. The CDR3 nucleotides are TGTGCCAGTAGTAGAGGGAGCGAGCAGTACTTC. Amino acids: CASSRGSEQYF.

This clone was counted once. The CDR3 bases are TGTGCCAGCTCACCAGGGACCACGACCTACAATGAGCAGTTCTTC. Residues: CASSPGTTTYNEQFF. The chain employs TRBV18 and TRBJ2-1; the D call may be TRBD1 or TRBD2 (5 bases each). Germline lookup yields CDR1 KGHSH and CDR2 LQKENI. Trimming took off 2 bases at V and 2 bases at J, with 10 bases between the two ends. This CDR3 comprises 15 residues.

This rearrangement joins TRBV29-1 to TRBJ2-7; either TRBD1 or TRBD2 may supply D (5 bases each). The CDR3 spans 12 residues. The V end lost 6 bases, the J end lost 0 bases, and 9 bases lay between the germline ends. Germline assignment: CDR1 SQVTM and CDR2 ANQGSEA. CDR3 sequence (DNA): TGCAGCGTAGGGACGGTCTCCTACGAGCAGTACTTC. It yields the protein CSVGTVSYEQYF.

This chain links TRBV30 with TRBJ2-3, with D possibly matching TRBD2 (7 bases). In germline, CDR1 is GTSNPN, CDR2 SVGIG (reference sequence). The V end lost 8 bases, the J end lost 9 bases, and 21 bases lay between the germline ends. The CDR3 has 13 residues. This chain's CDR3 is CATQGGAAFTQYF. For the CDR3, the DNA is TGTGCCACCCAAGGGGGGGCTGCGTTCACGCAGTATTTT.

The chain carries TRBV6-5 and TRBJ2-1; TRBD2 matches 7 bases. CDR3 length: 14 residues. The junction had 8 bases not matched to a gene; V was cut back by 8 bases and J by 4 bases. Germline V gene sequence: CDR1 MNHEY, CDR2 SVGAGI. This CDR3 reads CASLSPGLYNEQFF. The CDR3, as DNA: TGTGCCAGCTTAAGCCCGGGACTATACAATGAGCAGTTCTTC.